Given below is one T cell receptor (beta chain) in context. The antigen is not known. These data are taken from a study of T cell responses to AZD1222 COVID-19 vaccine. Background on the study: Pooling covered second doses at about 4 or about 12 weeks.

Study-level findings and limits: Donors skewed white British and female; clonal diversity was possibly underestimated. Seropositive AZD1222 recipients at baseline numbered only 6 or 7.

Clones were sequenced by immunoSEQ multiplex PCR, and TCRdb holds only the in-frame ones, with some missing. The sample holds over 95,000 clones, roughly 92% seen once. The sequence was collected from an adult in good health. The specimen comprised peripheral blood, sampled on day 0 of AZD1222 vaccination.

In nucleotides, the CDR3 is TGTGCCAGCAGTGAACCTAGACAGAACTATGGCTACACCTTC. Translated: CASSEPRQNYGYTF. This chain connects TRBV6-1 to TRBJ1-2; tentative D call: TRBD1 (5 bases). This CDR3 has 14 residues. With 2 bases removed from V and 2 bases from J, the gap between germline ends came to 9 bases. The V gene's germline CDR1 is MNHNS and CDR2 SASEGT.